The source of this T cell receptor (beta chain) is a study of T cell responses to AZD1222 COVID-19 vaccine. Study in general: Second-dose recipients at about 4 or about 12 weeks were treated as one pooled group.

Study-wide results and limits: CD4 TCRs covered the whole spike, strongest at regions 160-218 and 743-854. Baseline testing showed seropositivity in only six or seven AZD1222 recipients. Unmutated variant regions are reportedly targeted by nearly half of spike-specific TCRs.

Germline CDR1 SGHRS, CDR2 YFSETQ. The CDR3 covers 13 residues. Sequenced by immunoSEQ multiplex PCR; TCRdb stores in-frame clones only, minus some. The table has some 150,000 clones, approximately 93% seen once; the top ten hold under 6.5%. This clone is a singleton in its sample. The antigen remains undetermined. One end of the junction does not line up with germline, which may come from a read error. The receptor's source is an adult in good health. The genes are TRBV5-1 and TRBJ1-1, with a weak D call TRBD1 (5 bases). This material consisted of peripheral blood, taken on day 0 of AZD1222 vaccination. CDR3 loop: CASNLGDNTEAFF. CDR3 sequence (DNA): TGCGCCAGCAACTTGGGGGATAACACTGAAGCTTTCTTT.